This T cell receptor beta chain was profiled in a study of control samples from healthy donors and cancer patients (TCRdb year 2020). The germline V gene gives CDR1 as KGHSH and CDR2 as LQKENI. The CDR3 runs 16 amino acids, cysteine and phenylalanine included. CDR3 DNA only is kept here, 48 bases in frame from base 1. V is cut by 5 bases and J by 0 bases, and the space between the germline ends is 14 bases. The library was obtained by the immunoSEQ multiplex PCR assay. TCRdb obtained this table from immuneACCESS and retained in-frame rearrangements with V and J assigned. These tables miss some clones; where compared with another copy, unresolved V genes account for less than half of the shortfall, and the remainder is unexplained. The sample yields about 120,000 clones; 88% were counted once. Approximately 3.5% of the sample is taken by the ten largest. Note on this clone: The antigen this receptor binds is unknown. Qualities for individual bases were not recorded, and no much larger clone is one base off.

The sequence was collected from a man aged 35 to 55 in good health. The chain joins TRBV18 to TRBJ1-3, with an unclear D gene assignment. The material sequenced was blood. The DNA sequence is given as TGTGCCAGCTCATCCACGGCTCGGAGCTCTGGAAACACCATATATTTT. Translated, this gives CASSSTARSSGNTIYF.